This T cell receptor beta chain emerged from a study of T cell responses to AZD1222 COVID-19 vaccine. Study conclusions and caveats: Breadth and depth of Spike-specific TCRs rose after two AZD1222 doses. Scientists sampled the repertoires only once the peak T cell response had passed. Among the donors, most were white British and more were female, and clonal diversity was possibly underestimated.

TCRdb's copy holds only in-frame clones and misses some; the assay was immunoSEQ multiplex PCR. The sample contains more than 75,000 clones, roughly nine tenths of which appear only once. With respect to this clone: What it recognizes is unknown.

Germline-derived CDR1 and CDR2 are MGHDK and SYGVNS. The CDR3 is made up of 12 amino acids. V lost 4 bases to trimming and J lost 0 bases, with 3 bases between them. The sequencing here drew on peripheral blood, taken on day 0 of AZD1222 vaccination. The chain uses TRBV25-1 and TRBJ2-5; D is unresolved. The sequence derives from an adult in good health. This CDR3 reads CASSGDQETQYF. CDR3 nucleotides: TGTGCCAGCAGTGGGGACCAAGAGACCCAGTACTTC.